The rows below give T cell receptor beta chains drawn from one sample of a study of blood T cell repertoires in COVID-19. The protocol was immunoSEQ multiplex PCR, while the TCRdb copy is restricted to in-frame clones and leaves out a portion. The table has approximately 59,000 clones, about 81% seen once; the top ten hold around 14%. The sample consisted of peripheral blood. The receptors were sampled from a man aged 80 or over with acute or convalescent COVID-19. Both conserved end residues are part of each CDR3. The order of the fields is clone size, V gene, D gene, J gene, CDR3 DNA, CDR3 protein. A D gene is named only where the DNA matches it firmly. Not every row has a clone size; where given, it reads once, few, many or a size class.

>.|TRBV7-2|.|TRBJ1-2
TGTGCCAGCAGCTTAGCCGGACAGAGATATGGCTACACCTTC
CASSLAGQRYGYTF
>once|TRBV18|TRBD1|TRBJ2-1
TGTGCCAGCTCGGGGGTTACAGGGGGCGGACTGATCTACAATGAGCAGTTCTTC
CASSGVTGGGLIYNEQFF
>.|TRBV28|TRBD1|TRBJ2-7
TGTGCCAGCAGTACGGGACAGAACCTATACGAGCAGTACTTC
CASSTGQNLYEQYF
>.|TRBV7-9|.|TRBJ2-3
TGTGCCAGCAGCTTATTCAGGGGACACGGGGATACGCAGTATTTT
CASSLFRGHGDTQYF
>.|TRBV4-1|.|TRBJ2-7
TGCGCCAGCAGCCAAGGGGCCCGGGAATACGAGCAGTACTTC
CASSQGAREYEQYF
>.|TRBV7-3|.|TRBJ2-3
TGTGCCAGCAGCTGGAGGGGGGGCGGCACAGATACGCAGTATTTT
CASSWRGGGTDTQYF
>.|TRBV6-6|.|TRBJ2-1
TGTGCCAGCAGTTACCCCGGACAGGAGCAGTTCTTC
CASSYPGQEQFF
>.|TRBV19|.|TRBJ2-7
TGTGCCAGTAGCCCAGGGGCCCAGGGTCGGAACGAGCAGTACTTC
CASSPGAQGRNEQYF
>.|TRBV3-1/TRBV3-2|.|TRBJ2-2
TGTGCCAGCAGCCAAAGGAGCACCGGGGAGCTGTTTTTT
CASSQRSTGELFF
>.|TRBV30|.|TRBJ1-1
TGTGCCTATTCGATAAACACGGGGTCTGAAGCTTTCTTT
CAYSINTGSEAFF
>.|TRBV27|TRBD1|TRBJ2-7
TGTGCCAGCTCGAGGGGTCGGACAGGGGTTATATCCTACGAGCAGTACTTC
CASSRGRTGVISYEQYF